A selection of T cell receptor beta chains follows, all from one sample in a study of shared clonotypes between healthy human individuals. Generated by immunoSEQ multiplex PCR, the TCRdb table keeps only in-frame clones and is missing some. The table lists roughly 720,000 clones, 90% of them singletons. What was sequenced was memory CD8+ T cells from PBMCs. All receptors derive from a man aged 18 to 29 in good health. Some clones in this sample may be carry-over from other donors' samples. The CDR3 runs from the conserved cysteine through the conserved F or W. A D gene is named only where the DNA matches it firmly. Size tells how often a clone was seen (once, few, many) or the class of an expanded clone, and some rows leave it out.

>NA|TRBJ1-2|TRBV11-2|NA
TGTGCCAGCAGCTTAGATAGGGCCGGCGGAGATGGCTACACCTTC
CASSLDRAGGDGYTF
>NA|TRBJ1-6|TRBV7-9|NA
TGTGCCAGCAGCTTAATGCGGGGTAATTCACCCCTCCACTTT
CASSLMRGNSPLHF
>NA|TRBJ1-4|TRBV11-2|NA
TGTGCCAGCAGCTTATGGGGGGCGGGTGAAAAACTGTTTTTT
CASSLWGAGEKLFF
>NA|TRBJ2-5|TRBV6-6|TRBD2
TGTGCCAGCAGCCTGATAGCGGGAGTTGCAGAGACCCAGTACTTC
CASSLIAGVAETQYF
>NA|TRBJ2-1|TRBV19|NA
TGTGCCAGTCTTTCAGGTAGCTCCTACAATGAGCAGTTCTTC
CASLSGSSYNEQFF
>once|TRBJ2-7|TRBV19|NA
TGTGCCAGTAGCCCGGGACCGACTTCTGCCTTCTCCTACGAGCAGTACTTC
CASSPGPTSAFSYEQYF
>NA|TRBJ2-5|TRBV14|NA
TGTGCCAGCAGCCAAGTGACTCCGAAGGAGACCCAGTACTTC
CASSQVTPKETQYF
>NA|TRBJ2-5|TRBV5-5|NA
TGTGCCAGCAGCTTGTGGGGCAGACAAGAGACCCAGTACTTC
CASSLWGRQETQYF
>NA|TRBJ2-7|TRBV27|TRBD1
TGTGCCAGCAGTTTATTACAGGGGGCGCAGGAGCAGTACTTC
CASSLLQGAQEQYF
>NA|TRBJ2-7|TRBV5-5|NA
TGTGCCAGCAGCCTCAGGGTATTCTACGAGCAGTACTTC
CASSLRVFYEQYF
>few|TRBJ2-2|TRBV27|NA
TGTGCCAGCAGTTTATCTGAGAGCGGGGAGCTGTTTTTT
CASSLSESGELFF
>once|TRBJ1-1|TRBV27|NA
TGTGCCAGCAGTTTATCGCTCGGGGTTAGGGCCACTGAAGCTTTCTTT
CASSLSLGVRATEAFF
>NA|TRBJ2-6|TRBV2|TRBD1
TGTGCCACCGACTCCGGGACAGGGGGCTCTGGGGCCAACGTCCTGACTTTC
CATDSGTGGSGANVLTF
>once|TRBJ2-7|TRBV28|NA
TGTGCCAGCAGTTTAGGGGGGCGGGTTTCCGAGCAGTACTTC
CASSLGGRVSEQYF
>NA|TRBJ2-1|TRBV28|NA
TGTGCCAGCAGTCCCGGGACATCGATCTCCTACAATGAGCAGTTCTTC
CASSPGTSISYNEQFF
>NA|TRBJ2-7|TRBV30|NA
TGTGCCTGGCGAGGGGGGGGTACCTACGAGCAGTACTTC
CAWRGGGTYEQYF
>NA|TRBJ1-2|TRBV9|TRBD1
TGTGCCAGCAGTGAAGGACAGGAAGACTATGGCTACACCTTC
CASSEGQEDYGYTF
>NA|TRBJ2-3|TRBV9|TRBD2
TGTGCCAGCAGCGCTTCACAGGGACTAGCCCTCACAGATACGCAGTATTTT
CASSASQGLALTDTQYF
>NA|TRBJ2-1|TRBV7-9|NA
TGTGCCAGCAGCCTGCCCGGGACGGATGGTAATGAGCAGTTCTTC
CASSLPGTDGNEQFF
>NA|TRBJ2-1|TRBV5-1|TRBD2
TGCGCCAGCAGCTTGGATTTCGAGCGGGGAAATGCCTACAATGAGCAGTTCTTC
CASSLDFERGNAYNEQFF
>NA|TRBJ2-1|TRBV13|TRBD2
TGTGCCAGCAGGCCCTCGGGACTATACAATGAGCAGTTCTTC
CASRPSGLYNEQFF
>NA|TRBJ2-2|TRBV27|NA
TGTGCCAGCAGTTTATGGACCGGGACACCGAACACCGGGGAGCTGTTTTTT
CASSLWTGTPNTGELFF
>NA|TRBJ2-2|TRBV29-1|NA
TGCAGCGTTGAAGATAGGGGCGCGAACACCGGGGAGCTGTTTTTT
CSVEDRGANTGELFF
>once|TRBJ2-7|TRBV7-8|NA
TGTGCCAGCAGCTTAGAATATGGGTCTGCCTCCTACGAGCAGTACTTC
CASSLEYGSASYEQYF
>once|TRBJ2-5|TRBV27|TRBD1
TGTGCCAGCAGTTTTGAGGGGGCACAGGAGACCCAGTACTTC
CASSFEGAQETQYF
>NA|TRBJ2-7|TRBV5-1|TRBD1
TGCGCCAGCAGCTCGCCTCCGGGACAGGGATACGAGCAGTACTTC
CASSSPPGQGYEQYF
>NA|TRBJ1-5|TRBV27|NA
TGTGCCAGCAGTTCTAGGGGTTTTCAGCCCCAGCATTTT
CASSSRGFQPQHF
>NA|TRBJ2-1|TRBV5-1|NA
TGCGCCAGCAGCCAGGGACATTCGTCGGAGCAGTTCTTC
CASSQGHSSEQFF
>NA|TRBJ2-7|TRBV9|TRBD2
TGTGCCAGCAGCCAGGGACTAGCGGGAGAGTACGAGCAGTACTTC
CASSQGLAGEYEQYF
>NA|TRBJ2-7|TRBV29-1|NA
TGCAGCGTTGAAGACTTCTCCTACGAGCAGTACTTC
CSVEDFSYEQYF
>NA|TRBJ2-1|TRBV6-1|TRBD1
TGTGCCAGCAGTGAAGCGCTTCCGGGACAGTTATACAATGAGCAGTTCTTC
CASSEALPGQLYNEQFF
>NA|TRBJ2-7|TRBV6-4|NA
TGTGCCAGCAGTCCACCGGGACCACTCTACGAGCAGTACTTC
CASSPPGPLYEQYF
>NA|TRBJ2-7|TRBV5-6|NA
TGTGCCAGCAGCTTGGGGACGTGGGCCTACGAGCAGTACTTC
CASSLGTWAYEQYF
>NA|TRBJ2-7|TRBV28|NA
TGTGCCAGCAGTTTATGGGAACAGCGACGTCTCGACGAGCAGTACTTC
CASSLWEQRRLDEQYF
>NA|TRBJ1-2|TRBV6-5|NA
TGTGCCAGCAGTTACTCGCAGGGTAACTATGGCTACACCTTC
CASSYSQGNYGYTF
>NA|TRBJ2-1|TRBV5-4|TRBD2
TGTGCCAGCAGCTTAAAGCGGGAGACCTACAATGAGCAGTTCTTC
CASSLKRETYNEQFF
>NA|TRBJ1-4|TRBV18|TRBD1
TGTGCCAGCTCACCGGAATCAGGGGGAGGCCGCGAAAAACTGTTTTTT
CASSPESGGGREKLFF
>NA|TRBJ2-7|TRBV10-1|NA
TGCGCCAGCAGTGAGGGGAACGAGCAGTACTTC
CASSEGNEQYF
>NA|TRBJ2-3|TRBV13|NA
TGTGCCAGCAGCTTAGGACAGCCTGGGGATACGCAGTATTTT
CASSLGQPGDTQYF
>NA|TRBJ2-7|TRBV9|TRBD1
TGTGCCAGCAGCCCGACAGGGTATCTGAACGAGCAGTACTTC
CASSPTGYLNEQYF
>NA|TRBJ2-7|TRBV4-3|TRBD2
TGCGCCAGCAGCCAAACTCTAGCGGGAAGCTACGAGCAGTACTTC
CASSQTLAGSYEQYF
>once|TRBJ1-2|TRBV9|NA
TGTGCCAGCAGCGAAAGTACTAACTATGGCTACACCTTC
CASSESTNYGYTF
>NA|TRBJ2-5|TRBV10-3|NA
TGTGCCATCAGTGAGTCCCCGGGTTCGCAGGGGTTGTCGGAGACCCAGTACTTC
CAISESPGSQGLSETQYF
>few|TRBJ1-1|TRBV2|NA
TGTGCCAGCAGGATGGGGGGGGTTGCCACTGAAGCTTTCTTT
CASRMGGVATEAFF
>NA|TRBJ1-1|TRBV27|NA
TGTGCCAGCAGTTCCAGGATGAACACTGAAGCTTTCTTT
CASSSRMNTEAFF
>NA|TRBJ2-2|TRBV13|TRBD1
TGTGCCAGCAGCCAAGGGACAGGGACCGGGGAGCTGTTTTTT
CASSQGTGTGELFF
>NA|TRBJ2-1|TRBV5-1|TRBD1
TGCGCCAGCAGCCAACCGGGACAGGCTTATGAGCAGTTCTTC
CASSQPGQAYEQFF
>once|TRBJ2-7|TRBV6-5|NA
TGTGCCAGCAGTTACTCGAATGGAGTCGAGAGCGAGCAGTACTTC
CASSYSNGVESEQYF
>NA|TRBJ1-1|TRBV7-8|TRBD1
TGTGCCAGCAGCCTTATCCCGGGACAGCCTTCGATGAACACTGAAGCTTTCTTT
CASSLIPGQPSMNTEAFF
>NA|TRBJ2-3|TRBV5-5|NA
TGTGCCAGCAGCTTGGAGGAGCAGCGGTACACAGATACGCAGTATTTT
CASSLEEQRYTDTQYF
>NA|TRBJ2-7|TRBV28|NA
TGTGCCAGCAGTTTTGGGGACGCAGGGATCTACGAGCAGTACTTC
CASSFGDAGIYEQYF
>NA|TRBJ2-5|TRBV4-3|TRBD1
TGCGCCAGCAGCCAAGGGGCGGCAGGGGGCGAGACCCAGTACTTC
CASSQGAAGGETQYF
>NA|TRBJ1-1|TRBV27|NA
TGTGCCAGCAGTTTGTCGGGGACGATAAACACTGAAGCTTTCTTT
CASSLSGTINTEAFF